The next 21 T cell receptor beta chains were all read from a single sample in a study of CD8 T cells in ankylosing spondylitis. One entry per CDR3 protein results from TCRdb running MiXCR on the 5' RACE reads. The table shows fewer than 80,000 distinct CDR3 sequences, with approximately 5.3% occurring only once. The specimen was blood, either unsorted or a sorted T cell fraction (not recorded which). The receptors were sampled from a male donor with ankylosing spondylitis or in good health (not recorded which).

In this sample, this clonotype turned up many times. The genes are TRBV28 and TRBJ2-6; D not resolved. This CDR3 region has 17 residues. The V end was cut by 6 bases, the J end by 1 base, with 16 bases between. CDR1 MDHEN and CDR2 SYDVKM come from the germline V gene. The CDR3 region is CASSPQKGSSGANVLTF. DNA for the CDR3: TGTGCCAGCAGCCCCCAAAAAGGTAGTTCTGGGGCCAACGTCCTGACTTTC. Together with reference TRBV28 and TRBJ2-6, the CDR3 gives the full variable domain: DVKVTQSSRYLVKRTGEKVFLECVQDMDHENMFWYRQDPGLGLRLIYFSYDVKMKEKGDIPEGYSVSREKKERFSLILESASTNQTSMYLCASSPQKGSSGANVLTFGAGSRLTVL.

In its sample, this clonotype was seen many times. The chain has TRBV12-3 or TRBV12-4 and TRBJ2-3, with 7 bases aligning to TRBD1. This CDR3 spans 18 amino acids. The ends lost 6 bases at V and 3 bases at J; junction bases unmatched: 18. This CDR3 reads CASSPGDGDSERTDTQYF. The CDR3 nucleotides read TGTGCCAGCAGCCCTGGGGATGGGGACAGTGAAAGAACAGATACGCAGTATTTT.

This clonotype came up many times. The rearrangement joins TRBV6-1 to TRBJ1-1; D remains unclear. The CDR3 consists of 16 residues. CDR1 and CDR2 from the germline V gene are MNHNS and SASEGT. Trimming pared 3 bases from V and 0 bases from J, leaving 14 bases between. The CDR3 sequence: CASSDYGGPMNTEAFF. CDR3 in DNA: TGTGCCAGCAGTGATTACGGCGGGCCCATGAACACTGAAGCTTTCTTT.

With respect to this clonotype: A much larger clone lies one base from this, so it may be a read error. V and J are TRBV20-1 and TRBJ1-4; weak D call: TRBD1 (5 bases). The CDR3 totals 16 residues. The germline V gene encodes CDR1 DFQATT and CDR2 SNEGSKA (reference sequence). CDR3 in DNA: TGCAGTACTAGAGCAACTACTCAGACAGATACGGGAAAACTGTTTTTT. It is translated as CSTRATTQTDTGKLFF.

This clonotype was seen ten or more times. The J gene is TRBJ2-6, the V gene TRBV4-1; tentative D call: TRBD1 (6 bases). The germline gives CDR1 MGHRA, CDR2 YSYEKL. CDR3 length: 16 amino acids. V was pared by 4 bases and J by 4 bases, with 14 bases between. In DNA, the CDR3 is TGCGCCAGCAGCCGCGCACAGGGTACGGGGGCCAACGTCCTGACTTTC. This translates into CASSRAQGTGANVLTF.

This clonotype occurred many times. The chain employs TRBV6-1 and TRBJ1-5; D gene uncertain. Trimming shortened V by 0 bases and J by 0 bases, and 9 bases separated the two germline ends. The CDR3 runs to 16 residues. Germline lookup yields CDR1 MNHNS and CDR2 SASEGT. The CDR3 here is CASSEASRYSNQPQHF. CDR3 in DNA: TGTGCCAGCAGTGAAGCGTCGCGGTATAGCAATCAGCCCCAGCATTTT.

This clonotype was observed many times. This chain connects TRBV11-2 to TRBJ2-7, with 7 bases aligning to TRBD1. Germline CDR1 and CDR2: SGHAT and FQNNGV. The length of the CDR3 is 16 residues. The V and J ends lost 4 bases and 1 base, in that order; junction bases with no gene match: 10. Here the CDR3 reads CASSSLRRGLSYEQYF. The CDR3 nucleotides are TGTGCCAGCAGCTCACTCAGAAGGGGGCTTTCCTACGAGCAGTACTTC.

In this sample, this clonotype turned up many times. This chain links TRBV5-1 with TRBJ2-1, with D uncertain. V was shortened by 0 bases and J by 4 bases, with 11 bases between the two germline ends. Germline-derived CDR1 and CDR2 are SGHRS and YFSETQ. This CDR3 is 15 amino acids long. CDR3 sequence reads: CASSLDSVSYNEQFF. CDR3 sequence (DNA): TGCGCCAGCAGCTTGGATAGTGTATCTTACAATGAGCAGTTCTTC. Using reference TRBV5-1 and TRBJ2-1 for the parts outside the CDR3, the full variable domain is KAGVTQTPRYLIKTRGQQVTLSCSPISGHRSVSWYQQTPGQGLQFLFEYFSETQRNKGNFPGRFSGRQFSNSRSEMNVSTLELGDSALYLCASSLDSVSYNEQFFGPGTRLTVL.

This clonotype was counted ten times or more. The chain joins TRBV20-1 to TRBJ1-4, with D maybe TRBD1 (6 bases). The CDR3 length is 11 residues. V dropped 4 bases and J dropped 8 bases, with 8 bases sitting between them. Germline lookup yields CDR1 DFQATT and CDR2 SNEGSKA (reference sequence). CDR3 sequence reads: CSAKQGEKLFF. CDR3 nucleotides: TGCAGTGCTAAACAGGGAGAAAAACTGTTTTTT.

This clonotype has ten or more counts. This chain links TRBV4-3 with TRBJ2-3; TRBD2 matches 10 bases. The CDR3 loop spans 16 amino acids. Germline V CDR1 and CDR2: LGHNA, YSLEER. V was pared by 4 bases and J by 2 bases, with 6 bases of the junction left unmatched. CDR3 coding DNA: TGCGCCAGCAGCCCCCGGACTAGCGGATACACAGATACGCAGTATTTT. Translating gives CASSPRTSGYTDTQYF.

This clonotype was observed at least ten times. The V and J genes are TRBV3-1 and TRBJ2-5; no clear D gene. V dropped 1 base and J dropped 5 bases, with 11 bases sitting between them. The CDR3 contains 14 residues. Germline V gene data show CDR1 as LGHDT and CDR2 as YNNKEL (reference sequence). Written as DNA, the CDR3 is TGTGCCAGCAGCCAAGGAGTTGCAGTGGAGACCCAGTACTTC. This translates into CASSQGVAVETQYF.

This clonotype was recorded many times. The rearrangement uses TRBV5-1 and TRBJ1-4, with TRBD1 matching over 8 bases. The CDR3 has 15 amino acids. V lost 1 base to trimming and J lost 7 bases; unmatched junction nucleotides: 6. Looked up from germline, CDR1 is SGHRS and CDR2 is YFSETQ. The CDR3 spells CASSLRTGPGEKLFF. CDR3 DNA: TGCGCCAGCAGCTTGAGGACAGGGCCGGGTGAAAAACTGTTTTTT.

This clonotype was found many times. The chain uses TRBV6-5 and TRBJ1-2, with TRBD1 matching 8 bases. From germline, CDR1 is MNHEY and CDR2 SVGAGI. Trimming took 7 bases from V and 7 from J; bases not matched to a gene: 5. This CDR3 is 12 amino acids long. The CDR3 bases are TGTGCCAGCACCGAGACAGGGGCTGGCTACACCTTC. Protein sequence: CASTETGAGYTF.

In this sample, this clonotype turned up many times. The chain employs TRBV29-1 and TRBJ1-1; no definite D call. V was trimmed by 6 bases and J by 2 bases, leaving 13 bases between them. The germline V gene encodes CDR1 SQVTM and CDR2 ANQGSEA. The CDR3 runs to 13 residues. The CDR3 sequence is CSVVRSSNTEAFF. CDR3 in DNA: TGCAGCGTCGTCCGCTCTTCAAACACTGAAGCTTTCTTT.

There are many counts of this clonotype. The CDR3 here is CSVARDIGYGYTF. CDR3 sequence (DNA): TGCAGCGTTGCTAGGGATATTGGCTATGGCTACACCTTC. The genes are TRBV29-1 and TRBJ1-2; D unresolved. The CDR3 runs to 13 residues. Trimming cost V 4 bases and J 4 bases, with 13 bases left between them. Per the germline V gene, CDR1 is SQVTM and CDR2 is ANQGSEA.

About this clonotype itself: A much bigger clone sits one base away, suggesting this may be a read error. J is TRBJ1-2 and V is TRBV5-1; D call uncertain. This CDR3 is 14 amino acids long. From germline, CDR1 is SGHRS and CDR2 YFSETQ. CDR3 sequence reads: CTSSLEGGGALSTF. In nucleotides, the CDR3 is TGCACCAGCAGCTTGGAGGGAGGCGGTGCCCTCTCCACCTTC.

V and J are TRBV7-2 and TRBJ2-5, with D possibly TRBD1 on 6 matching bases. Germline lookup yields CDR1 SGHTA and CDR2 FQGNSA. Trimming took off 5 bases at V and 5 bases at J, with 15 bases between the two ends. The CDR3 is made up of 14 amino acids. The CDR3 bases are TGTGCCAGCAGCCCGGACAGAACAGGCGAGACCCAGTACTTC. This encodes CASSPDRTGETQYF.

The table lists this clonotype with many counts. V gene TRBV3-1 combines with J gene TRBJ2-3; 8 bases are a match to TRBD2. The CDR3 loop spans 13 amino acids. Trimming took 4 bases from V and 6 from J; bases not matched to a gene: 3. Germline V lookup: CDR1 LGHDT, CDR2 YNNKEL (reference sequence). This CDR3 is CASSRREGDTQYF. CDR3 nucleotide sequence: TGTGCCAGCAGCCGTCGGGAGGGGGATACGCAGTATTTT.

The sample holds many counts of this clonotype. The chain is built from TRBV20-1 and TRBJ2-6, with unresolved D. The CDR3 has 14 residues. Trimming removed 1 base from V and 3 bases from J, with 7 bases in between. CDR1 and CDR2 (germline): DFQATT, SNEGSKA (reference sequence). CDR3 nucleotides: TGCAGTGCTAGAGTGGTTAGTGGGGCCAACGTCCTGACTTTC. This codes for CSARVVSGANVLTF.

This clonotype was observed many times. The chain recombines TRBV30 with TRBJ2-3; D gene unclear. The CDR3 runs to 10 residues. V was shortened by 5 bases and J by 5 bases, with 5 bases between the two germline ends. The germline V gene encodes CDR1 GTSNPN and CDR2 SVGIG (reference sequence). As DNA, the CDR3 is TGTGCCTGGGAAAAAGATACGCAGTATTTT. Translating it yields CAWEKDTQYF.

In its sample, this clonotype was seen many times. The rearrangement links TRBV2 to TRBJ1-1; D is perhaps TRBD1 (5 bases). This CDR3 is 13 amino acids long. The germline CDR1 and CDR2 sequences are SNHLY and FYNNEI. V was cut by 6 bases and J by 5 bases, with 13 bases left in between. The CDR3 bases are TGTGCCAGCAGCCCTGACAGTAGGACTGAAGCTTTCTTT. It specifies CASSPDSRTEAFF.